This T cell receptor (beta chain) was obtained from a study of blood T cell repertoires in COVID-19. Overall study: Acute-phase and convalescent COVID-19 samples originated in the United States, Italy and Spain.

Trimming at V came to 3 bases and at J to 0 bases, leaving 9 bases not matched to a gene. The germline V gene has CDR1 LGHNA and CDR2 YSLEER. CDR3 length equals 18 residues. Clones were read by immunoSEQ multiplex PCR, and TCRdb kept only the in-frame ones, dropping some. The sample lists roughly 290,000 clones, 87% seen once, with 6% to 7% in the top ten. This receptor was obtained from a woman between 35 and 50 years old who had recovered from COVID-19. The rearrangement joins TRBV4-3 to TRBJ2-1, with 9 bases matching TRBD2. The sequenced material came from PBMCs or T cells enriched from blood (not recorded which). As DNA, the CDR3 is TGCGCCAGCAGCCATCGACTTGTTAGCGGGAGCTCCTACAATGAGCAGTTCTTC. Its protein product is CASSHRLVSGSSYNEQFF.